Listed below are T cell receptor beta chains from one sample, sequenced in a study of cytomegalovirus exposure and HLA in healthy donors. Only in-frame clones appear in the TCRdb table, and some are missing; sequencing was by immunoSEQ multiplex PCR. The data contain fewer than 200,000 clones, 73% of them singletons. The material sequenced was PBMCs. These receptors originate from a woman in her twenties or thirties in good health and CMV-seronegative. Both conserved end residues are part of each CDR3. A D gene is named only where the DNA matches it firmly. Clone size is not always given. Where it is, it says once, few, many or a class for expanded clones.

>TRBJ2-7|.|.|TRBV18
CASSPKTTTGPSSYEQYF
TGTGCCAGCTCACCTAAGACTACGACAGGTCCTAGCTCCTACGAGCAGTACTTC
>TRBJ1-2|.|few|TRBV21-1
CASSNGREALNYGYTF
TGTGCCAGCAGCAATGGCAGGGAGGCCCTTAACTATGGCTACACCTTC
>TRBJ1-5|.|.|TRBV4-3
CASSQDLAGDWGNQPQHF
TGCGCCAGCAGCCAAGACTTGGCGGGGGATTGGGGCAATCAGCCCCAGCATTTT
>TRBJ1-2|.|.|TRBV6-4
CASSVTLEPAGYGYTF
TGTGCCAGCAGTGTGACCCTCGAACCGGCGGGCTATGGCTACACCTTC
>TRBJ1-2|TRBD1|few|TRBV29-1
CSVVVDRGRGGYTF
TGCAGCGTTGTGGTCGACAGGGGGCGGGGTGGCTACACCTTC
>TRBJ2-3|TRBD2|few|TRBV25-1
CASRRSGGETDTQYF
TGTGCCAGCAGGAGGAGCGGGGGGGAGACAGATACGCAGTATTTT
>TRBJ2-1|TRBD2|.|TRBV5-4
CASSWGIAGGDNEQFF
TGTGCCAGCAGCTGGGGAATAGCGGGGGGGGACAATGAGCAGTTCTTC
>TRBJ2-2|TRBD2|.|TRBV5-5
CASSGRGETGELFF
TGTGCCAGCTCGGGGCGGGGGGAAACCGGGGAGCTGTTTTTT
>TRBJ1-4|.|.|TRBV18
CASSTRTVLNEKLFF
TGTGCCAGCTCAACGCGGACAGTGTTAAATGAAAAACTGTTTTTT
>TRBJ2-3|.|once|TRBV5-4
CASSDSRTDTQYF
TGTGCCAGCTCCGACTCTCGCACAGATACGCAGTATTTT
>TRBJ2-7|TRBD2|.|TRBV5-1
CASSLERGGQAYEQYF
TGCGCCAGCAGCTTGGAGCGGGGGGGACAGGCCTACGAGCAGTACTTC
>TRBJ2-7|TRBD2|.|TRBV9
CASSPSRASGYEQYF
TGTGCCAGCAGCCCTTCCCGGGCTAGCGGCTACGAGCAGTACTTC
>TRBJ1-1|.|.|TRBV27
CASSLSGAMNTEAFF
TGTGCCAGCAGTTTATCGGGGGCTATGAACACTGAAGCTTTCTTT
>TRBJ1-5|.|.|TRBV10-2
CASSSDSYQQPQHF
TGCGCCAGCAGTTCGGACAGTTATCAACAGCCCCAGCATTTT
>TRBJ2-7|TRBD1|.|TRBV14
CASSRAQGTGLDEQYF
TGTGCCAGCAGCCGTGCCCAAGGGACAGGGCTGGACGAGCAGTACTTC
>TRBJ2-3|TRBD1|.|TRBV27
CASTDRERTDTQYF
TGTGCCAGCACTGACAGGGAACGAACCGATACGCAGTATTTT
>TRBJ2-3|TRBD2|.|TRBV7-9
CASSPGTSGVTQYF
TGTGCCAGCAGCCCGGGGACTAGCGGGGTTACGCAGTATTTT
>TRBJ2-4|TRBD2|.|TRBV7-3
CASSLTIAGGILAKNIQYF
TGTGCCAGCAGCTTAACAATAGCGGGGGGCATCCTAGCCAAAAACATTCAGTACTTC
>TRBJ2-1|.|.|TRBV6-1
CATQMQNEQFF
TGTGCCACCCAGATGCAGAATGAGCAGTTCTTC
>TRBJ2-1|.|.|TRBV7-3
CASSLKSVAQGGGNEQFF
TGTGCCAGCAGCTTAAAAAGCGTAGCCCAAGGAGGTGGCAATGAGCAGTTCTTC
>TRBJ2-7|TRBD1|.|TRBV27
CASSFRGRSYEQYF
TGTGCCAGCAGTTTCAGGGGGCGTTCCTACGAGCAGTACTTC
>TRBJ1-2|.|.|TRBV9
CASSVATGQDYGYTF
TGTGCCAGCAGCGTAGCTACAGGGCAGGACTATGGCTACACCTTC
>TRBJ1-1|.|.|TRBV6-6
CASSYSISTEAFF
TGTGCCAGCAGTTACTCTATTAGCACTGAAGCTTTCTTT
>TRBJ1-2|.|.|TRBV7-2
CASSLALAGHGYTF
TGTGCCAGCAGCTTAGCTCTGGCAGGGCACGGCTACACCTTC
>TRBJ2-6|.|.|TRBV27
CASSSFRRGVTPQFSGANVLTF
TGTGCCAGCAGTTCCTTCCGCAGGGGCGTAACCCCACAATTCTCTGGGGCCAACGTCCTGACTTTC
>TRBJ1-1|.|.|TRBV29-1
CSVEPVTEAFF
TGCAGCGTTGAACCGGTAACTGAAGCTTTCTTT